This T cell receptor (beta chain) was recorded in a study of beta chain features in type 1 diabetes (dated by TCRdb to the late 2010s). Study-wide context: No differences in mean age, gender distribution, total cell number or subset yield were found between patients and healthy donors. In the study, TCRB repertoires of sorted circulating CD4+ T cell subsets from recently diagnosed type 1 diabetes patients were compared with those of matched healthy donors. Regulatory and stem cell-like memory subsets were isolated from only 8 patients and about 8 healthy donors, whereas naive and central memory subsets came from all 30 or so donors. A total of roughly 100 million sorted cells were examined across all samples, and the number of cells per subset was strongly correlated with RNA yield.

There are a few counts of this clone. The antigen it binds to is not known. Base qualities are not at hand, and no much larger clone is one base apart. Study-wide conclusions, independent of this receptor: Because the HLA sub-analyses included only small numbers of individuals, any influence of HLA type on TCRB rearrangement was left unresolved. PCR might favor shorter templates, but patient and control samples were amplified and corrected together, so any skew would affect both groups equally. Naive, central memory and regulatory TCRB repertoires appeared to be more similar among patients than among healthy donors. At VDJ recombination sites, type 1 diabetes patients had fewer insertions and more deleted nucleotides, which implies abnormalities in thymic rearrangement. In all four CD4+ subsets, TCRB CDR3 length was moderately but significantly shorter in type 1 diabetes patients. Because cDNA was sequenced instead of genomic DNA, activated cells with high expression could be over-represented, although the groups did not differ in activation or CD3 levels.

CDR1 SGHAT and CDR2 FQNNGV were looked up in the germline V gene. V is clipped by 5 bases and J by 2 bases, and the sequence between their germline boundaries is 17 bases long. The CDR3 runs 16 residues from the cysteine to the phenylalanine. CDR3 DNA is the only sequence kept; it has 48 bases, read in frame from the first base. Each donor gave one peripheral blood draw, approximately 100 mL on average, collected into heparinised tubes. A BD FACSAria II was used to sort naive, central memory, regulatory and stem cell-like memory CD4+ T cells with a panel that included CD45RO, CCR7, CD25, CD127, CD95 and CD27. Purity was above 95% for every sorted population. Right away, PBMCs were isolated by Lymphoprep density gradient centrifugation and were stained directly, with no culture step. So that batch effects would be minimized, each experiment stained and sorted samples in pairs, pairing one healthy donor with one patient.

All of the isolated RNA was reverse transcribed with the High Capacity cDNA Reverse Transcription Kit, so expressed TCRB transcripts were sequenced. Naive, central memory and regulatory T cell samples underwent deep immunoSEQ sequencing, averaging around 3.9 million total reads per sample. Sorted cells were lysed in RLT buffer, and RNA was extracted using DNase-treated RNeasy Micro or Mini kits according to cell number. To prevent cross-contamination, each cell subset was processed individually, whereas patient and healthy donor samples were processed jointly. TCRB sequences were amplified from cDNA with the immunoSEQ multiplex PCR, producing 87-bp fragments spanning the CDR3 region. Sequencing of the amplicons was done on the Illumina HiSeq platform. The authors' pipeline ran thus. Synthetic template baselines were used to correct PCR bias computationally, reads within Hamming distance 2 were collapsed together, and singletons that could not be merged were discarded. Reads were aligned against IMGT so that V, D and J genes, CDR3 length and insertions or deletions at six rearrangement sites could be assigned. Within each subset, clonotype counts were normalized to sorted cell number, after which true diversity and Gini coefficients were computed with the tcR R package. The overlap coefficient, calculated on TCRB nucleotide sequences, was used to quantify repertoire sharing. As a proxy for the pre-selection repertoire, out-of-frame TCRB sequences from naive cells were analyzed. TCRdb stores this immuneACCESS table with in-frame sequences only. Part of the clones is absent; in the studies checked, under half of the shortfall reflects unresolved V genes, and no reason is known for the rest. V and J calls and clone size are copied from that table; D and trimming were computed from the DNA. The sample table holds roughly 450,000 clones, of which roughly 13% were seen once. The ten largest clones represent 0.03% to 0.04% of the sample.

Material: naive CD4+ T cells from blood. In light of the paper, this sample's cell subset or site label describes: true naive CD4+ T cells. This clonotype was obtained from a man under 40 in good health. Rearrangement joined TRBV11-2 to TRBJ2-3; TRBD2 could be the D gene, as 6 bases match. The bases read TGTGCCAGCAGCCAAAAAGTAGCGGTGGTCACAGATACGCAGTATTTT. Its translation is CASSQKVAVVTDTQYF.